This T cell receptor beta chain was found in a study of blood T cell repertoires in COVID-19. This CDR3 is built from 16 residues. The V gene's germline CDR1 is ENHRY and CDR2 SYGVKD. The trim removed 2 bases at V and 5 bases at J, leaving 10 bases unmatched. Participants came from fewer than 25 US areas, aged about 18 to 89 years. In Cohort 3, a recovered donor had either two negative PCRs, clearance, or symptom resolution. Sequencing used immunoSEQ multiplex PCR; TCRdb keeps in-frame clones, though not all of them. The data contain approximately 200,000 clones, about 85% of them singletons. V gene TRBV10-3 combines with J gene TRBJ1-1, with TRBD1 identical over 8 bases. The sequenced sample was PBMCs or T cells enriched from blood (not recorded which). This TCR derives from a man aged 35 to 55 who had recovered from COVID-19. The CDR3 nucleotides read TGTGCCATCAGTGAGACGCAGGGGGCGCGTCTGACTGAAGCTTTCTTT. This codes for CAISETQGARLTEAFF.